A single sample is the source of the 4 T cell receptor beta chains below, sequenced in a study of Ad26.COV2.S vaccination and SARS-CoV-2 variants. The protocol was immunoSEQ multiplex PCR, while the TCRdb copy is restricted to in-frame clones and leaves out a portion. The sample has 350,000 to 450,000 clones, approximately 90% seen once. Sequences were derived from peripheral blood, sampled after recovery from COVID-19. These receptors all stem from a human donor who had recovered from COVID-19.

On this clone: The junction departs from germline at one end; a sequencing error may be responsible. V and J are TRBV10-3 and TRBJ1-3, with a tentative D call TRBD1 (5 bases). The CDR3 length is 17 residues. Germline CDR1 reads ENHRY; CDR2 reads SYGVKD. This CDR3 reads CAISESGSGKAGNTIYF. In nucleotides, the CDR3 is TGTGCCATCAGCGAGTCGGGGTCAGGGAAAGCGGGAAACACCATATATTTT.

Details on this clone: Mismatch with germline at one junction end may stem from a read error. The chain links TRBV19 to TRBJ1-2; 10 bases match TRBD1. The germline V gene has CDR1 LNHDA and CDR2 SQIVND (reference sequence). This CDR3 comprises 14 residues. In DNA, the CDR3 is TGTGCCAGTAGTTTGGGACAGGGGAACTATAGCTACACCTTC. Translated, it gives CASSLGQGNYSYTF.

The V gene is TRBV5-5, the J gene TRBJ2-5; tentative D call: TRBD2 (6 bases). The germline CDR1 and CDR2 sequences are SGHKS and YYEKEE (reference sequence). The V end lost 7 bases, the J end lost 3 bases, and 16 bases lay between the germline ends. This CDR3 is 14 amino acids long. The CDR3 bases are TGTGCCAGCGTCTCCTTAGCGGCCAAAGAGACCCAGTACTTC. As protein: CASVSLAAKETQYF.

On this clone: The same CDR3 arises from other DNA sequences in this sample as well. The chain has TRBV5-1 and TRBJ2-3; D gene unclear. Germline V gene lookup returns CDR1 SGHRS and CDR2 YFSETQ. With 4 bases removed from V and 4 bases from J, the gap between germline ends came to 13 bases. The CDR3 covers 14 residues. CDR3 protein: CASSPTEAPDTQYF. The CDR3 nucleotides read TGCGCCAGCAGCCCCACCGAGGCACCAGATACGCAGTATTTT.